A selection of T cell receptor beta chains follows, all from one sample in a study of blood T cell repertoires in COVID-19. The table came from immunoSEQ multiplex PCR; TCRdb's copy has only in-frame clones and leaves some out. Here the sample spans about 260,000 clones, more than 75% being singletons. Sequencing input: peripheral blood. These receptors all stem from a woman between 40 and 55 years old who had recovered from COVID-19. Both conserved end residues are part of each CDR3. A D gene is named only where the DNA matches it firmly. The listing skips clone size in some rows; elsewhere it reads once, few, many or a size class.

clone size,D gene,J gene,V gene,CDR3 protein,CDR3 DNA
.,TRBD2,TRBJ2-3,TRBV5-1,CASSLARGVHSTDTQYF,TGCGCCAGCAGCTTGGCCCGGGGGGTCCATAGCACAGATACGCAGTATTTT
few,TRBD2,TRBJ2-1,TRBV27,CASSPSSGGAFEQFF,TGTGCCAGCAGTCCCTCTAGCGGGGGGGCCTTTGAGCAGTTCTTC
.,.,TRBJ2-3,TRBV10-2,CASRRVDTQYF,TGCGCCAGCAGGAGGGTGGATACGCAGTATTTT
.,TRBD1,TRBJ1-2,TRBV15,CATSVRQGNYGYTF,TGTGCCACCAGCGTGAGACAGGGCAACTATGGCTACACCTTC
once,.,TRBJ1-2,TRBV19,CASSIVPGHRYGYTF,TGTGCCAGTAGTATAGTGCCAGGACATCGCTATGGCTACACCTTC
.,.,TRBJ1-1,TRBV29-1,CSVEGGAGATEAFF,TGCAGCGTTGAAGGAGGAGCAGGGGCCACTGAAGCTTTCTTT
.,.,TRBJ2-2,TRBV7-2,CASSPSRGGPNTGELFF,TGTGCCAGCAGCCCATCCCGCGGGGGCCCGAACACCGGGGAGCTGTTTTTT
.,TRBD2,TRBJ2-5,TRBV3-1/TRBV3-2,CASSRAGGYQETQYF,TGTGCCAGCAGCCGAGCGGGGGGGTACCAAGAGACCCAGTACTTC
.,.,TRBJ1-1,TRBV6-1,CASSDRRVEAFF,TGTGCCAGCAGTGATCGGCGGGTTGAAGCTTTCTTT
.,TRBD1,TRBJ2-7,TRBV6-5,CASRKDRRAYEQYF,TGTGCCAGCAGGAAGGACAGGCGAGCCTACGAGCAGTACTTC
.,TRBD1,TRBJ1-1,TRBV3-1/TRBV3-2,CASSQETGLNTEAFF,TGTGCCAGCAGCCAAGAGACAGGGCTGAACACTGAAGCTTTCTTT
.,.,TRBJ2-7,TRBV27,CASKRLEGAWAQYF,TGTGCCAGCAAGCGACTAGAGGGGGCCTGGGCGCAGTACTTC
.,.,TRBJ2-6,TRBV2,CASWSGAGANVLTF,TGTGCCAGTTGGTCGGGGGCTGGGGCCAACGTCCTGACTTTC
.,TRBD1,TRBJ1-2,TRBV28,CASLLGQASYGYTF,TGTGCCAGCCTCCTGGGACAGGCCAGCTATGGCTACACCTTC
.,.,TRBJ1-2,TRBV6-2/TRBV6-3,CASSPLGAPIYGYTF,TGTGCCAGCAGCCCTTTGGGGGCTCCCATCTATGGCTACACCTTC
.,TRBD2,TRBJ2-7,TRBV4-3,CATARGRAYEQYF,TGCGCCACCGCGCGTGGGAGGGCCTACGAGCAGTACTTC
.,TRBD1,TRBJ2-4,TRBV7-9,CASSLAGTENIQYF,TGTGCCAGCAGCCTCGCCGGGACAGAAAACATTCAGTACTTC
.,TRBD1,TRBJ2-5,TRBV4-1,CASSPNSRGRGETQYF,TGCGCCAGCAGCCCAAACTCCAGGGGGCGAGGTGAGACCCAGTACTTC
.,.,TRBJ1-6,TRBV5-5,CASSPGGGGDSPLHF,TGTGCCAGCAGCCCGGGCGGCGGGGGGGATTCACCCCTCCACTTT